The 10 T cell receptor beta chains presented below share a single source sample, sequenced in a study of blood T cell repertoires in COVID-19. Produced via immunoSEQ multiplex PCR; TCRdb's table is partial and in-frame only. The sample includes about 400,000 clones, approximately 88% of them seen just once. Sequencing was done on a sample of PBMCs or T cells enriched from blood (not recorded which). The source is a young woman with acute COVID-19.

This clone was counted once. The V and J genes are TRBV4-1 and TRBJ1-5; D unresolved. Germline CDR1 MGHRA, CDR2 YSYEKL. CDR3 size: 15 residues. Trimming took off 1 base at V and 4 bases at J, with 11 bases between the two ends. The CDR3 loop is CASSQGRLGNQPQHF. CDR3 DNA sequence: TGCGCCAGCAGCCAAGGCAGACTCGGAAATCAGCCCCAGCATTTT.

The chain links TRBV7-2 to TRBJ2-4, with TRBD2 identical over 8 bases. Germline CDR1 reads SGHTA; CDR2 reads FQGNSA. The trim removed 5 bases at V and 8 bases at J, leaving 8 bases unmatched. CDR3 length: 14 amino acids. CDR3: CASSRSGGEDIQYF. As DNA, the CDR3 is TGTGCCAGCAGCCGCAGCGGGGGAGAGGACATTCAGTACTTC.

The chain has TRBV19 and TRBJ1-1; TRBD1 matches at 10 bases. After removal of 5 bases from V and 5 bases from J, the junction contained 8 bases not matched to a gene. Germline CDR1 LNHDA, CDR2 SQIVND (reference sequence). The CDR3 runs to 15 residues. CDR3 sequence: CASSDRTGGLTEAFF. CDR3 in DNA: TGTGCCAGTAGTGATCGGACAGGGGGTTTGACTGAAGCTTTCTTT.

V is TRBV23-1 and J is TRBJ2-4, with D tentatively TRBD1 (6 bases). TRBV23-1 is sorted into the ORF group, with uncertain function. CDR3 length: 17 residues. Trimming took off 0 bases at V and 0 bases at J, with 12 bases between the two ends. This CDR3 is CASSQSGGPLAKNIQYF. The CDR3 coding sequence is TGCGCCAGCAGTCAATCAGGGGGACCCCTAGCCAAAAACATTCAGTACTTC.

CDR3 protein: CASSLGRGGPYEQYF. In nucleotides, the CDR3 is TGTGCCAGCAGCTTAGGCCGCGGGGGGCCCTACGAGCAGTACTTC. This chain joins TRBV13 and TRBJ2-7; TRBD2 agrees at 8 bases. V lost 0 bases and J lost 2; bases outside the gene matches: 3. This CDR3 comprises 15 residues. Germline assignment: CDR1 PRHDT and CDR2 FYEKMQ (reference sequence).

Comment on this clone: The sample carries other DNA sequences with the same CDR3. CDR3 DNA: TGTGCCAGCAGTTACTCAGGCGGGACTGAAGCTTTCTTT. This gives the protein CASSYSGGTEAFF. The rearrangement joins TRBV6-5 to TRBJ1-1, with no clear D. This CDR3 spans 13 amino acids. Germline V CDR1 and CDR2: MNHEY, SVGAGI. Trimming removed 0 bases at V and 5 bases at J, with 7 bases between.

This chain connects TRBV7-9 to TRBJ2-2; the D gene is possibly TRBD1 (5 bases). The germline V gene has CDR1 SEHNR and CDR2 FQNEAQ (reference sequence). The length of the CDR3 is 14 residues. V was cut by 5 bases and J by 6 bases, with 13 bases left in between. The CDR3 DNA is TGTGCCAGCAGCAGCTCAGGGTTGGCCGGGGAGCTGTTTTTT. It specifies CASSSSGLAGELFF.

This clone was seen once. This sequence joins TRBV4-1 and TRBJ1-1; tentatively, D is TRBD1 (5 bases). The germline CDR1 and CDR2 sequences are MGHRA and YSYEKL. The CDR3 length is 17 residues. V was pared by 0 bases and J by 1 base, with 15 bases between. CDR3 DNA sequence: TGCGCCAGCAGCCAAGAGTCCAGGGCAGGGTCGAACACTGAAGCTTTCTTT. Translation gives CASSQESRAGSNTEAFF.

The chain has TRBV13 and TRBJ2-2, with unresolved D. This CDR3 is 13 amino acids long. The germline V gene encodes CDR1 PRHDT and CDR2 FYEKMQ (reference sequence). Trimming stripped 2 bases from V and 7 bases from J, with 8 bases between. The CDR3 loop reads CASSLKPGGELFF. Here the CDR3 DNA reads TGTGCCAGCAGCTTAAAGCCAGGCGGGGAGCTGTTTTTT.

The chain links TRBV5-6 to TRBJ2-3, with no clear D. The V end was cut by 4 bases, the J end by 0 bases, with 9 bases between. Germline V lookup: CDR1 SGHDT, CDR2 YYEEEE. The CDR3 contains 14 residues. DNA of the CDR3: TGTGCCAGCAGCATGACATACAGCACAGATACGCAGTATTTT. This translates into CASSMTYSTDTQYF.